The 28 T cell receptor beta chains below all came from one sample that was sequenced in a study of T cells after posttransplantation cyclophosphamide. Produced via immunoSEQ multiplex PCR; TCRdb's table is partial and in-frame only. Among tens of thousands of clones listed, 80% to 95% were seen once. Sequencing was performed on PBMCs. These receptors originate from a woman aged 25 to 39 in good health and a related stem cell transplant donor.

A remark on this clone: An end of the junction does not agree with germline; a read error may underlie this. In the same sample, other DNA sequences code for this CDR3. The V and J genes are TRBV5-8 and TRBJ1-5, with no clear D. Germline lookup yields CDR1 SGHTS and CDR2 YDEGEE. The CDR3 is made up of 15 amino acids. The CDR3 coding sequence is TGCGCCAGCAGCCCCTCGGGTACAGTCAATCAGCCCCAGCATTTT. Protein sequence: CASSPSGTVNQPQHF.

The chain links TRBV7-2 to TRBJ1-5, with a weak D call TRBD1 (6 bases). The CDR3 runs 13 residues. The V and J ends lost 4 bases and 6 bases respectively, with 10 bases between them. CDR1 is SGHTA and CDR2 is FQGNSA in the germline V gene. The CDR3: CASSSKGGQPQHF. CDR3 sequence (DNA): TGTGCCAGCAGCTCAAAGGGGGGTCAGCCCCAGCATTTT.

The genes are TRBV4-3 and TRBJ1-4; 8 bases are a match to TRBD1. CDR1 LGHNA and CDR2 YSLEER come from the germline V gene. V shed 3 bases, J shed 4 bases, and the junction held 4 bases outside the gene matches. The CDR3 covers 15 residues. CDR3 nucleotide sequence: TGCGCCAGCAGCCATAGCAGGGGGCGTAATGAAAAACTGTTTTTT. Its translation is CASSHSRGRNEKLFF.

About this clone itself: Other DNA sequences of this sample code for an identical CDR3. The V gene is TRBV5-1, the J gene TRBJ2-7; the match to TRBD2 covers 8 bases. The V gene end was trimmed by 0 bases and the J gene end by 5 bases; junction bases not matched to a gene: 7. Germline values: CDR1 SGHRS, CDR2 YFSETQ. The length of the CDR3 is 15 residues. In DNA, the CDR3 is TGCGCCAGCAGCTTGGAACTAGCGGCAAACGACGAGCAGTACTTC. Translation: CASSLELAANDEQYF. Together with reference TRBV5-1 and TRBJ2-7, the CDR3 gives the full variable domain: KAGVTQTPRYLIKTRGQQVTLSCSPISGHRSVSWYQQTPGQGLQFLFEYFSETQRNKGNFPGRFSGRQFSNSRSEMNVSTLELGDSALYLCASSLELAANDEQYFGPGTRLTVT.

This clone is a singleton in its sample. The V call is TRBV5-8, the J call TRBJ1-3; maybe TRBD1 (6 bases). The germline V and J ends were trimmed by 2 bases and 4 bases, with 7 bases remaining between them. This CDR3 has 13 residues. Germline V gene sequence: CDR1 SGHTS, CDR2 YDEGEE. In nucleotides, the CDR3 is TGTGCCAGCAGCTTTACAGGGGGAAACACCATATATTTT. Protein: CASSFTGGNTIYF.

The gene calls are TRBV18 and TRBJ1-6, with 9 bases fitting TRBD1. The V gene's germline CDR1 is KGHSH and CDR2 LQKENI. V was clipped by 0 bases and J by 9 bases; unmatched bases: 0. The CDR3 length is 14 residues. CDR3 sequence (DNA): TGTGCCAGCTCACCACCGGGACAGGGTTCACCCCTCCACTTT. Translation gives CASSPPGQGSPLHF.

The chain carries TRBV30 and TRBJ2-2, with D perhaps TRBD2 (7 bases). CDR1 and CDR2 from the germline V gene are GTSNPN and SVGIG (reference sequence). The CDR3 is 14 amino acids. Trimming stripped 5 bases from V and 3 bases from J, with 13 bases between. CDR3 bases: TGTGCCTGGCGGCGCGGGGGCGACACCGGGGAGCTGTTTTTT. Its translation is CAWRRGGDTGELFF.

The CDR3 region is CASSSGGAHSGNTIYF. The CDR3 DNA reads TGTGCCAGCTCCTCAGGGGGAGCACACTCTGGAAACACCATATATTTT. The chain joins TRBV18 to TRBJ1-3; 7 nucleotides match TRBD1. Germline lookup yields CDR1 KGHSH and CDR2 LQKENI. With 6 bases clipped from V and 0 bases from J, the junction kept 8 bases outside the gene matches. This CDR3 has 16 amino acids.

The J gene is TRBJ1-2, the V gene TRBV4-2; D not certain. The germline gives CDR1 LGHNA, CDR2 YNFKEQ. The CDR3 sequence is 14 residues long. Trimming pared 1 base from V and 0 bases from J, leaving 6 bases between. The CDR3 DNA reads TGTGCCAGCAGCCAAGCGGCAGCTAACTATGGCTACACCTTC. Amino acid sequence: CASSQAAANYGYTF.

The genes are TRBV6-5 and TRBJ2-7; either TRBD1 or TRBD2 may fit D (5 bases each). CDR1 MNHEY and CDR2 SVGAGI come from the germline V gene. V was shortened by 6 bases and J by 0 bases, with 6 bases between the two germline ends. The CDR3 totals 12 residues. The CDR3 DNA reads TGTGCCAGCAGGGGGGACTCCTACGAGCAGTACTTC. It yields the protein CASRGDSYEQYF.

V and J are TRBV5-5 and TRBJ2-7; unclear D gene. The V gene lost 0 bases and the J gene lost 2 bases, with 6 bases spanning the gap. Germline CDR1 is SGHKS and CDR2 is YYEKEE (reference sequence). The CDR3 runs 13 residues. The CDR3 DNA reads TGTGCCAGCAGCTTGGCGAACCCCTACGAGCAGTACTTC. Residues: CASSLANPYEQYF.

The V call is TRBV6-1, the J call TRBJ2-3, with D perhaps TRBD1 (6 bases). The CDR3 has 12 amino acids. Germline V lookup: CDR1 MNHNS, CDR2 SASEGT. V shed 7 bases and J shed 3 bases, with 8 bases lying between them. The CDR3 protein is CASKTGTDTQYF. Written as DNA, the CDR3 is TGTGCCAGCAAAACAGGGACAGATACGCAGTATTTT.

CDR3 coding DNA: TGTGCCAGCTCACGGACTAGCGGGGTTGAGACCCAGTACTTC. This sequence encodes CASSRTSGVETQYF. The chain links TRBV18 to TRBJ2-5; 12 bases line up with TRBD2. The ends lost 4 bases at V and 5 bases at J; junction bases unmatched: 2. The CDR3 is made up of 14 amino acids. The V gene's germline CDR1 is KGHSH and CDR2 LQKENI.

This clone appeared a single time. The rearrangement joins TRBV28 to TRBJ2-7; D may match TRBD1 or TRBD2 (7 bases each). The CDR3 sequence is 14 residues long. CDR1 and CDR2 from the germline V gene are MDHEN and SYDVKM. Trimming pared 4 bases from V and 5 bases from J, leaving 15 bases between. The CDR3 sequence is CASSSQGGSDEQYF. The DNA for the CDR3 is TGTGCCAGCAGTTCCCAGGGGGGGAGTGACGAGCAGTACTTC.

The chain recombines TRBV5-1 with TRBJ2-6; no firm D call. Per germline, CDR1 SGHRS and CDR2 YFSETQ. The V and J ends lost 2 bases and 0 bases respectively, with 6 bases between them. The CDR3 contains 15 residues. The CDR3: CASSFDGSGANVLTF. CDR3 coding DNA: TGCGCCAGCAGCTTTGATGGCTCTGGGGCCAACGTCCTGACTTTC.

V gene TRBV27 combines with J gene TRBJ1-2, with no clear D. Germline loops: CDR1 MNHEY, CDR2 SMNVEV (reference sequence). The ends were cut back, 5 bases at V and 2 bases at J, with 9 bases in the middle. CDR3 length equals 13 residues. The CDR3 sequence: CASSTVSNYGYTF. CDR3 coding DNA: TGTGCCAGCAGTACGGTTTCCAACTATGGCTACACCTTC.

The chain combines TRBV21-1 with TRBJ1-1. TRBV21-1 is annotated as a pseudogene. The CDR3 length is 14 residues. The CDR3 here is CASRPRGGRTEAFF. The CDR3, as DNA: TGTGCCAGCAGGCCCAGGGGAGGGCGGACTGAAGCTTTCTTT.

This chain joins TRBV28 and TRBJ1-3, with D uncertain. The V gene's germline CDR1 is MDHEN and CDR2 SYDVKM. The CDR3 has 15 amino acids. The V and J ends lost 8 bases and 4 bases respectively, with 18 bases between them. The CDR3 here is CASSAGAVGGNTIYF. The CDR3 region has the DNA TGTGCCAGCTCCGCAGGTGCAGTGGGAGGAAACACCATATATTTT.

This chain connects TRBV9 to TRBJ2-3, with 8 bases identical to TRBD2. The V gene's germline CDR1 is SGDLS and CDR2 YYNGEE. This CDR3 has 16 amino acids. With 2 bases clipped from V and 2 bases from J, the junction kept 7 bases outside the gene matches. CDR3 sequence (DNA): TGTGCCAGCAGCGTTTCTGCGGGGGGAAACACAGATACGCAGTATTTT. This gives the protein CASSVSAGGNTDTQYF.

The DNA of the CDR3 is TGTGCCAGCAGCTTAGTTGAATTACGTGAGCAGTTCTTC. It specifies CASSLVELREQFF. The chain carries TRBV7-9 and TRBJ2-1; D gene uncertain. The germline V gene encodes CDR1 SEHNR and CDR2 FQNEAQ (reference sequence). Trimming stripped 1 base from V and 9 bases from J, with 10 bases between. This CDR3 has 13 residues.

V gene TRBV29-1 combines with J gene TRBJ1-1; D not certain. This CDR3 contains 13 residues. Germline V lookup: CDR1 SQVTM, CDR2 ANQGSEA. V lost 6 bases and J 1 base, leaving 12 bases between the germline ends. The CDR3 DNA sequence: TGCAGCGTAGCACAAAACCAGAACACTGAAGCTTTCTTT. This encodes CSVAQNQNTEAFF. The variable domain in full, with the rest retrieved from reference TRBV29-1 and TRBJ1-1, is SAVISQKPSRDICQRGTSLTIQCQVDSQVTMMFWYRQQPGQSLTLIATANQGSEATYESGFVIDKFPISRPNLTFSTLTVSNMSPEDSSIYLCSVAQNQNTEAFFGQGTRLTVV.

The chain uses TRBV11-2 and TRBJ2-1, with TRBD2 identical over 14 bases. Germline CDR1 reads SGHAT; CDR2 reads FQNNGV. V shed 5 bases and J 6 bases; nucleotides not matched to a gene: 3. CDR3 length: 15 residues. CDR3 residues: CASSPGLAGVNEQFF. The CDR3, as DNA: TGTGCCAGCAGCCCGGGACTAGCGGGGGTCAATGAGCAGTTCTTC.

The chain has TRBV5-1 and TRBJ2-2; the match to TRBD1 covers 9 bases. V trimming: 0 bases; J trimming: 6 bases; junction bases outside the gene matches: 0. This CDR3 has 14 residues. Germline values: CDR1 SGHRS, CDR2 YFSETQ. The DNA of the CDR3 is TGCGCCAGCAGCTTGGGACAGGGGGCCGGGGAGCTGTTTTTT. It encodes CASSLGQGAGELFF.

The CDR3 sequence: CASTRQGESYGYTF. In DNA form, the CDR3 reads TGTGCCAGCACTAGACAGGGGGAAAGTTATGGCTACACCTTC. The chain uses TRBV6-6 and TRBJ1-2; 9 bases are a match to TRBD1. The V segment lost 7 bases and the J segment 5 bases; nucleotides outside the gene matches: 8. The CDR3 runs 14 residues. Germline lookup yields CDR1 MNHNY and CDR2 SVGAGI (reference sequence).

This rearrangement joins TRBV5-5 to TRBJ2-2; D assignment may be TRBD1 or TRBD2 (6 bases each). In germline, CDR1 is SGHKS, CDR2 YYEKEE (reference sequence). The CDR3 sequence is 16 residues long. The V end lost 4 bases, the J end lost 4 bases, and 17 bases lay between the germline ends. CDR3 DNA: TGTGCCAGCAGCCGGACCGGGGGCAGTGGCACCGGGGAGCTGTTTTTT. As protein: CASSRTGGSGTGELFF.

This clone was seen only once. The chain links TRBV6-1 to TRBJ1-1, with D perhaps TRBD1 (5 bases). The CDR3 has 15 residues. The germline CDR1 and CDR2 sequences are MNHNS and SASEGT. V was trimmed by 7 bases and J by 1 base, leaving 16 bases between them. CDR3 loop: CASTTMVGGNTEAFF. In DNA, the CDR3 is TGTGCCAGCACCACAATGGTCGGGGGGAACACTGAAGCTTTCTTT.

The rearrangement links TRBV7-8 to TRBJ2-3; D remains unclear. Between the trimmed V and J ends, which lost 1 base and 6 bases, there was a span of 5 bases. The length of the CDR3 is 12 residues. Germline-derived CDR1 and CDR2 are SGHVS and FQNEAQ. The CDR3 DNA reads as TGTGCCAGCAGCTTAGGAAGGGATACGCAGTATTTT. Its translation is CASSLGRDTQYF.

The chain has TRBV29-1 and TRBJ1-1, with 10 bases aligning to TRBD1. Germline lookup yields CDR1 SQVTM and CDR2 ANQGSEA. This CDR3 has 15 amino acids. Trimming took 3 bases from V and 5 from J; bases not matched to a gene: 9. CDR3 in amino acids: CSVDGSDRGRTEAFF. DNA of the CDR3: TGCAGCGTTGACGGTTCGGACAGGGGGAGAACTGAAGCTTTCTTT.